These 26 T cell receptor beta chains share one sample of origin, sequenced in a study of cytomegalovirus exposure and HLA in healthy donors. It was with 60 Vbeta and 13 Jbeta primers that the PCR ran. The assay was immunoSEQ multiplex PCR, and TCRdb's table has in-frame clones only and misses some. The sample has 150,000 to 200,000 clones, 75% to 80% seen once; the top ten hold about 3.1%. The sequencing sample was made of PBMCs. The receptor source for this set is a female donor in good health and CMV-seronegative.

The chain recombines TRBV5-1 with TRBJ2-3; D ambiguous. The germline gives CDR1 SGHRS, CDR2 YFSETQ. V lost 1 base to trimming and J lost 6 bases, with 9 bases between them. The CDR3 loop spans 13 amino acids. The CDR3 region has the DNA TGCGCCAGCAGCTTGCAAAGCATGGATACGCAGTATTTT. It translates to CASSLQSMDTQYF.

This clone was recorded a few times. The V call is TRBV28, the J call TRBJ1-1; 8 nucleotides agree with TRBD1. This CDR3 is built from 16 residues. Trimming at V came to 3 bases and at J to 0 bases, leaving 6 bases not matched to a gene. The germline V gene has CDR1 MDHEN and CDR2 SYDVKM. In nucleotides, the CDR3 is TGTGCCAGCAGTTTGGCAGGGGGCCCACTGAACACTGAAGCTTTCTTT. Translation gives CASSLAGGPLNTEAFF. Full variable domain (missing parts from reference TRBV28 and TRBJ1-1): DVKVTQSSRYLVKRTGEKVFLECVQDMDHENMFWYRQDPGLGLRLIYFSYDVKMKEKGDIPEGYSVSREKKERFSLILESASTNQTSMYLCASSLAGGPLNTEAFFGQGTRLTVV.

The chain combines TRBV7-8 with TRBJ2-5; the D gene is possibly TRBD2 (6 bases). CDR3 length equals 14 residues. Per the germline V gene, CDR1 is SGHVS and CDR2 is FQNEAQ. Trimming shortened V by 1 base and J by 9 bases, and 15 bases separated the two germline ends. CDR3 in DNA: TGTGCCAGCAGCTTAGTATACCGGGGGAGGCCCCAGTACTTC. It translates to CASSLVYRGRPQYF.

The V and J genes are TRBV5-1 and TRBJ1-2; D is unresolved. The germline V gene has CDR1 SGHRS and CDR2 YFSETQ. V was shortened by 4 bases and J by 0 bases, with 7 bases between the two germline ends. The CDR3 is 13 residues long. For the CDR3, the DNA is TGCGCCAGCAGCACAGAAGCTAACTATGGCTACACCTTC. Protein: CASSTEANYGYTF.

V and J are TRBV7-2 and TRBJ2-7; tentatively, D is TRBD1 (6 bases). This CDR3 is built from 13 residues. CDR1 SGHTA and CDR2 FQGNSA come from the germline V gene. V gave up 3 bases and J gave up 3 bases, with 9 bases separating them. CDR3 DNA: TGTGCCAGCAGCTTTACAGGGAACTACGAGCAGTACTTC. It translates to CASSFTGNYEQYF.

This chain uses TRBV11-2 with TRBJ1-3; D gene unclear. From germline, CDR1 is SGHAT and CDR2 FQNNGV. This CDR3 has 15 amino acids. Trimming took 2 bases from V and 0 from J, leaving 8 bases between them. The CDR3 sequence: CASSLSQDSGNTIYF. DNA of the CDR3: TGTGCCAGCAGCTTAAGTCAGGACTCTGGAAACACCATATATTTT.

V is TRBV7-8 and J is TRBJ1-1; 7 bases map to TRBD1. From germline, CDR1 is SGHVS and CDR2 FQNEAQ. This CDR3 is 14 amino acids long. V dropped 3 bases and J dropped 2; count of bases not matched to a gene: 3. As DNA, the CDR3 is TGTGCCAGCAGCTTGGGACAGATTAACACTGAAGCTTTCTTT. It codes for CASSLGQINTEAFF.

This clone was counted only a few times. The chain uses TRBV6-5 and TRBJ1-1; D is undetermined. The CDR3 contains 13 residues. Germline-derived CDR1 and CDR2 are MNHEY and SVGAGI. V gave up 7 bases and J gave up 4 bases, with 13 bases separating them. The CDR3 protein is CASTPTRGTEAFF. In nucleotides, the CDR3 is TGTGCCAGCACACCGACGAGAGGCACTGAAGCTTTCTTT.

The CDR3 region is CASRFGTGASDEQYF. The CDR3 nucleotides read TGCGCCAGCAGGTTCGGGACAGGGGCGTCCGACGAGCAGTACTTC. The V and J genes are TRBV4-3 and TRBJ2-7; 10 positions agree with TRBD1. Germline CDR1 and CDR2: LGHNA and YSLEER. V was clipped by 6 bases and J by 5 bases; unmatched bases: 10. CDR3 length: 15 amino acids.

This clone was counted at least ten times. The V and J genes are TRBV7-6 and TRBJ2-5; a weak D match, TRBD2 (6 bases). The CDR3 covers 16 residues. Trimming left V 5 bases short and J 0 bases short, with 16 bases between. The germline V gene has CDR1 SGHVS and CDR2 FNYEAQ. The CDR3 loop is CASSLTPAGYQETQYF. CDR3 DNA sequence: TGTGCCAGCAGCCTTACCCCCGCGGGGTACCAAGAGACCCAGTACTTC.

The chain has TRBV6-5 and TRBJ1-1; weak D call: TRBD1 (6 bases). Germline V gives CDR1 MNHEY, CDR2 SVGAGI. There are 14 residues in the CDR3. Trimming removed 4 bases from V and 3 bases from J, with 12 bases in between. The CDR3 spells CASSSGQSDTEAFF. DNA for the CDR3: TGTGCCAGCAGTTCCGGACAGTCCGACACTGAAGCTTTCTTT.

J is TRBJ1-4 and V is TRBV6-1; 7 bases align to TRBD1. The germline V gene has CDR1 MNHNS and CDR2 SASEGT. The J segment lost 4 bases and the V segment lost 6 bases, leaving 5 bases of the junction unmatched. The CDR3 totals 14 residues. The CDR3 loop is CASRKGDSNEKLFF. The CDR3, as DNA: TGTGCCAGCAGAAAGGGGGACAGTAATGAAAAACTGTTTTTT.

The CDR3 loop is CASSVFLGQGETQYF. CDR3 bases: TGTGCCAGCAGCGTATTTTTGGGACAGGGTGAGACCCAGTACTTC. V and J are TRBV9 and TRBJ2-5; 9 bases align to TRBD1. CDR3 length equals 15 residues. V trimming: 1 base; J trimming: 5 bases; junction bases outside the gene matches: 6. Germline CDR1 and CDR2: SGDLS and YYNGEE.

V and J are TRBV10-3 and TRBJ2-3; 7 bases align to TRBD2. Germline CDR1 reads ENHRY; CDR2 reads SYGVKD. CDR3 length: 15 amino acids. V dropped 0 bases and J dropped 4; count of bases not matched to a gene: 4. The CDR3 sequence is CAISESGGSADTQYF. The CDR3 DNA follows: TGTGCCATCAGTGAGTCAGGCGGGAGCGCAGATACGCAGTATTTT.

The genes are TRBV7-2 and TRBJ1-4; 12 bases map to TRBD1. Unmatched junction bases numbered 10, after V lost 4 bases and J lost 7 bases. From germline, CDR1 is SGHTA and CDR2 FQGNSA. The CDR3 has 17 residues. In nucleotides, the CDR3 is TGTGCCAGCAGCTCGAGGGGACAGGGGGCGATCGGTGAAAAACTGTTTTTT. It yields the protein CASSSRGQGAIGEKLFF.

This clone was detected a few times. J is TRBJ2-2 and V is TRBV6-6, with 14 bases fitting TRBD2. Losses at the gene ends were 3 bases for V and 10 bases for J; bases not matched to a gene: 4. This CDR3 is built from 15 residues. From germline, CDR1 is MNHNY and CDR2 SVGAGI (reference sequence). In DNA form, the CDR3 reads TGTGCCAGCAGTTATCCGGGACTAGCGGGGGTGGAGCTGTTTTTT. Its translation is CASSYPGLAGVELFF.

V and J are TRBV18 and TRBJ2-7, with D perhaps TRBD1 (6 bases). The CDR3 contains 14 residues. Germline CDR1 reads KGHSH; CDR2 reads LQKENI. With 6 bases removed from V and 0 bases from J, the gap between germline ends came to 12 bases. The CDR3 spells CASSGDRHSYEQYF. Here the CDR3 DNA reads TGTGCCAGCTCCGGTGACAGGCACTCCTACGAGCAGTACTTC. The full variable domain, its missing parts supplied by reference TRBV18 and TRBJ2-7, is NAGVMQNPRHLVRRRGQEARLRCSPMKGHSHVYWYRQLPEEGLKFMVYLQKENIIDESGMPKERFSAEFPKEGPSILRIQQVVRGDSAAYFCASSGDRHSYEQYFGPGTRLTVT.

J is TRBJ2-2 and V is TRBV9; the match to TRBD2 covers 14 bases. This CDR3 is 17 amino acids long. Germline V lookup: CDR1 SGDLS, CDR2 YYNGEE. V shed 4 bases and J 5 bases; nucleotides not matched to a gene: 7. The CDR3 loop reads CASSFRTSGRFTGELFF. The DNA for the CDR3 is TGTGCCAGCAGCTTCAGGACTAGCGGGAGGTTTACCGGGGAGCTGTTTTTT.

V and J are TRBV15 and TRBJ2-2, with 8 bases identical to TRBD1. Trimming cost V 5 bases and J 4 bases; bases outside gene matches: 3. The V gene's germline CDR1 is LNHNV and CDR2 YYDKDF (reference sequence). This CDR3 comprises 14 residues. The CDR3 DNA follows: TGTGCCACCAGCCCGGACAGGGCCACCGGGGAGCTGTTTTTT. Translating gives CATSPDRATGELFF.

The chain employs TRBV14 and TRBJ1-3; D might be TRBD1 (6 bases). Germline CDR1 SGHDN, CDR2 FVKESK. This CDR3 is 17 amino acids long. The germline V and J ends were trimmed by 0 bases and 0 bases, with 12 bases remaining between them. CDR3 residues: CASSQDTGLGSGNTIYF. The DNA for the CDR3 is TGTGCCAGCAGCCAAGATACAGGGCTAGGCTCTGGAAACACCATATATTTT. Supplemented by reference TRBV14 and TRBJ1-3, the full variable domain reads EAGVTQFPSHSVIEKGQTVTLRCDPISGHDNLYWYRRVMGKEIKFLLHFVKESKQDESGMPNNRFLAERTGGTYSTLKVQPAELEDSGVYFCASSQDTGLGSGNTIYFGEGSWLTVV.

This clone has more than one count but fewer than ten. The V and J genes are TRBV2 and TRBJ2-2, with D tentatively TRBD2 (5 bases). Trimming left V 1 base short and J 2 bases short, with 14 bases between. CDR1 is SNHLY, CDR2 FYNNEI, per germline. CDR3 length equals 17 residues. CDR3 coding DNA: TGTGCCAGCAGTGAAGTAACGAGTCGGGGAAACACCGGGGAGCTGTTTTTT. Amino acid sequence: CASSEVTSRGNTGELFF.

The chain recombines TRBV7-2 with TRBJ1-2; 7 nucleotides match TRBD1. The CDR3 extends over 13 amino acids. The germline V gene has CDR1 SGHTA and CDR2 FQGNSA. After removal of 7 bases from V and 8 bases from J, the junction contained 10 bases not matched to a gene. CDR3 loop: CASTPDRSAGYTF. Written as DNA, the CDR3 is TGTGCCAGCACGCCGGACAGGTCCGCGGGCTACACCTTC.

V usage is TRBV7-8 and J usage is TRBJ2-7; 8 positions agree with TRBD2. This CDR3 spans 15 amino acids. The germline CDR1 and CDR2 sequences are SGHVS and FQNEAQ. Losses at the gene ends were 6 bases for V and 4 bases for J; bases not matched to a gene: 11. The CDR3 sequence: CASSLRTSLLYEQYF. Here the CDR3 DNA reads TGTGCCAGCAGTCTTAGGACTAGCTTGTTATACGAGCAGTACTTC.

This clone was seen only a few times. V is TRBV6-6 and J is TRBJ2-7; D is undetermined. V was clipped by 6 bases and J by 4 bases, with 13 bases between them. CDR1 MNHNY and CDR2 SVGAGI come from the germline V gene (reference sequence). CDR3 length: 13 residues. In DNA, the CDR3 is TGTGCCAGCAGCCGCGGTAGCTTGTACGAGCAGTACTTC. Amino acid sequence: CASSRGSLYEQYF.

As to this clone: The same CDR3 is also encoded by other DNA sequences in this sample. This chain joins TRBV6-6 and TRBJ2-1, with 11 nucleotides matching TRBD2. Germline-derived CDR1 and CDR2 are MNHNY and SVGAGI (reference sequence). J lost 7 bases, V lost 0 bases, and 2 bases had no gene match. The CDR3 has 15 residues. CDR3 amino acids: CASSYSLAGGNEQFF. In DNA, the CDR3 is TGTGCCAGCAGTTACTCCCTAGCGGGAGGTAATGAGCAGTTCTTC.

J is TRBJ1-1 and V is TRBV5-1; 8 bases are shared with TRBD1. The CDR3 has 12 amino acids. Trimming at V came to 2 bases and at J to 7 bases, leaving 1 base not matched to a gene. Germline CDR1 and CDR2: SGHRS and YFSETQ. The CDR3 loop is CASSFGQGEAFF. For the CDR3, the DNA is TGCGCCAGCAGCTTCGGACAGGGTGAAGCTTTCTTT.